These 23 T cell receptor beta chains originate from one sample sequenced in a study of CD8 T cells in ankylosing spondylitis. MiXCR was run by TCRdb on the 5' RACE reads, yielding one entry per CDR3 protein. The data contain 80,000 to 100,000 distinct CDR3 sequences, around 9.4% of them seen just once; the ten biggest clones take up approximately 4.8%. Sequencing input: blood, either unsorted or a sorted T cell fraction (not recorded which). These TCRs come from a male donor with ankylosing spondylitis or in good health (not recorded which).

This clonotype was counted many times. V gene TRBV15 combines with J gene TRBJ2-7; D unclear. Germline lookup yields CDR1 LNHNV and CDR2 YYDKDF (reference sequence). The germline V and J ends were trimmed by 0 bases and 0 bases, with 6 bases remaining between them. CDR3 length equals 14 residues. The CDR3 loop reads CATSREADSYEQYF. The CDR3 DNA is TGTGCCACCAGCAGAGAGGCAGACTCCTACGAGCAGTACTTC. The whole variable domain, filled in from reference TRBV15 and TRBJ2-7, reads DAMVIQNPRYQVTQFGKPVTLSCSQTLNHNVMYWYQQKSSQAPKLLFHYYDKDFNNEADTPDNFQSRRPNTSFCFLDIRSPGLGDTAMYLCATSREADSYEQYFGPGTRLTVT.

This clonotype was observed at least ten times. CDR3 protein: CASSIQGIGQPQHF. The CDR3 region has the DNA TGTGCCAGCAGCATCCAGGGTATTGGCCAGCCCCAGCATTTT. The chain couples TRBV12-3 or TRBV12-4 to TRBJ1-5; weak D call: TRBD1 (5 bases). The CDR3 sequence is 14 residues long. Trimming stripped 6 bases from V and 7 bases from J, with 16 bases between.

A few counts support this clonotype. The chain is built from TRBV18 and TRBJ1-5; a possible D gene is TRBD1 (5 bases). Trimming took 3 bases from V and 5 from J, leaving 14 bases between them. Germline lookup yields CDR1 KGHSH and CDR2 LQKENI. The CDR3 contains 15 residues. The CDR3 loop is CASSPRGMGDQPQHF. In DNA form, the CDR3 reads TGTGCCAGCTCACCGCGGGGGATGGGGGATCAGCCCCAGCATTTT.

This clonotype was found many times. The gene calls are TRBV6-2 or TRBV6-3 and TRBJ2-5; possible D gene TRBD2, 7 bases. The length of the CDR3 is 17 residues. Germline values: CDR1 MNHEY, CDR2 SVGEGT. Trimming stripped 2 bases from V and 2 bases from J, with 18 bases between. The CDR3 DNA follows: TGTGCCAGCAGTTACCCCCCGGGGGGAGGGGGTCAAGAGACCCAGTACTTC. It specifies CASSYPPGGGGQETQYF.

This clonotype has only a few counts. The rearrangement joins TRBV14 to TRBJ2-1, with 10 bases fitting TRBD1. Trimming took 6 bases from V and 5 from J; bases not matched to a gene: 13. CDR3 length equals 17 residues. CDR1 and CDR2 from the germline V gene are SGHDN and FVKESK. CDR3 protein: CASSHAPGQGFDNEQFF. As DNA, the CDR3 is TGTGCCAGCAGTCACGCCCCGGGACAGGGGTTCGACAATGAGCAGTTCTTC. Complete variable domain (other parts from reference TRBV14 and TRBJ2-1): EAGVTQFPSHSVIEKGQTVTLRCDPISGHDNLYWYRRVMGKEIKFLLHFVKESKQDESGMPNNRFLAERTGGTYSTLKVQPAELEDSGVYFCASSHAPGQGFDNEQFFGPGTRLTVL.

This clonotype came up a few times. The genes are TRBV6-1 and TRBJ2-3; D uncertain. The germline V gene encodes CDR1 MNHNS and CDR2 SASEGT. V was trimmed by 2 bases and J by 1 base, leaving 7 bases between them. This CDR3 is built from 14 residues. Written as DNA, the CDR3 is TGTGCCAGCAGTGAATGGCCAGGCACAGATACGCAGTATTTT. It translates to CASSEWPGTDTQYF.

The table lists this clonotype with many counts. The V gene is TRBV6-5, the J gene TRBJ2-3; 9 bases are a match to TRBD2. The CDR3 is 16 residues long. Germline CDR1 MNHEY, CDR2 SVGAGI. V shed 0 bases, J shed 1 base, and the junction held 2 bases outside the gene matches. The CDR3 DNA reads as TGTGCCAGCAGTTACTCAATAGCGGGGGGCACAGATACGCAGTATTTT. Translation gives CASSYSIAGGTDTQYF.

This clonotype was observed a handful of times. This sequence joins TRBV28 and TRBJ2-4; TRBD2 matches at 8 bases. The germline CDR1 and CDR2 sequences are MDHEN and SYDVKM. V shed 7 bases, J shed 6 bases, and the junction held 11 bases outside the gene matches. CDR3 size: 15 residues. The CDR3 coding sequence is TGTGCCAGCACCTCGGGGGGGTATGGTGGAAACATTCAGTACTTC. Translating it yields CASTSGGYGGNIQYF.

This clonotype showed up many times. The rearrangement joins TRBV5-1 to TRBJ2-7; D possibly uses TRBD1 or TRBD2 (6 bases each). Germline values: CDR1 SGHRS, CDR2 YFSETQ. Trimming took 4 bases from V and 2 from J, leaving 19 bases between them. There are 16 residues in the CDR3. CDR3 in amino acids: CASSPPFRGAAYEQYF. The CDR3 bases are TGCGCCAGCAGCCCGCCTTTTAGGGGGGCCGCCTACGAGCAGTACTTC.

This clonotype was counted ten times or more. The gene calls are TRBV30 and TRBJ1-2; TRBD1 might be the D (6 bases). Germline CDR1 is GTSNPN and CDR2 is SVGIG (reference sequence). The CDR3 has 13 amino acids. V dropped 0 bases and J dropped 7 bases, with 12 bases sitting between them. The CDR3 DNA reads TGTGCCTGGAGTGTAGGGGGGCCCAGTGGCTACACCTTC. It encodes CAWSVGGPSGYTF. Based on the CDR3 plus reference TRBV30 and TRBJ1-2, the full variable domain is SQTIHQWPATLVQPVGSPLSLECTVEGTSNPNLYWYRQAAGRGLQLLFYSVGIGQISSEVPQNLSASRPQDRQFILSSKKLLLSDSGFYLCAWSVGGPSGYTFGSGTRLTVV.

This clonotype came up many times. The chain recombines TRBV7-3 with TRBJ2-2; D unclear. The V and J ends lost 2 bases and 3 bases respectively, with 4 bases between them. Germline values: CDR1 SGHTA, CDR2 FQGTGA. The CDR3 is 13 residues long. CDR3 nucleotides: TGTGCCAGCAGCTTAGCCCACACCGGGGAGCTGTTTTTT. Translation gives CASSLAHTGELFF.

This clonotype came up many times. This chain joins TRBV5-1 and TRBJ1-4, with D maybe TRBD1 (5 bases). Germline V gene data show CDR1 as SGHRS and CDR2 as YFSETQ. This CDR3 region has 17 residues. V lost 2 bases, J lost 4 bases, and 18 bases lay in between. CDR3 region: CASSFSTPGSSNEKLFF. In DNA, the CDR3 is TGCGCCAGCAGCTTTAGCACCCCAGGGTCGAGTAATGAAAAACTGTTTTTT. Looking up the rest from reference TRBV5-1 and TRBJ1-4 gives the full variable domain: KAGVTQTPRYLIKTRGQQVTLSCSPISGHRSVSWYQQTPGQGLQFLFEYFSETQRNKGNFPGRFSGRQFSNSRSEMNVSTLELGDSALYLCASSFSTPGSSNEKLFFGSGTQLSVL.

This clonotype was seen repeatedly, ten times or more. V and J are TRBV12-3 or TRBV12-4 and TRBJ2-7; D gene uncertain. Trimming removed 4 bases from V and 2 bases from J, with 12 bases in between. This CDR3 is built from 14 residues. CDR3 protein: CASSSEPETYEQYF. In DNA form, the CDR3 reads TGTGCCAGCAGTTCTGAGCCAGAGACCTACGAGCAGTACTTC.

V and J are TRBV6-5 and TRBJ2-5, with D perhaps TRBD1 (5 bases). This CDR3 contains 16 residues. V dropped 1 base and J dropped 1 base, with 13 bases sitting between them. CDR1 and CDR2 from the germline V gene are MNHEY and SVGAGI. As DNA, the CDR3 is TGTGCCAGCAGTTACTGGCTAGTTGGGGCCCAAGAGACCCAGTACTTC. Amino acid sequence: CASSYWLVGAQETQYF.

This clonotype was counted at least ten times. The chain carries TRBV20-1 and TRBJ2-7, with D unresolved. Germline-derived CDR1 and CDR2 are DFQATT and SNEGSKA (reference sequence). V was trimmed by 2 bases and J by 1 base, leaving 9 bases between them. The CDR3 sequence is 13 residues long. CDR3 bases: TGCAGTGCTAGAAAGGGTGGGTCCTACGAGCAGTACTTC. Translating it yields CSARKGGSYEQYF.

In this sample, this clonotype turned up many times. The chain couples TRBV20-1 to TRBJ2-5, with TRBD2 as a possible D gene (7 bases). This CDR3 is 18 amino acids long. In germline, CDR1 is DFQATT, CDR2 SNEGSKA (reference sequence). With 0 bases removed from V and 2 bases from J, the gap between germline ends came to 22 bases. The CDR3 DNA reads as TGCAGTGCTAGAGATACCGGCGGGGCGGCGGGGGCTCAAGAGACCCAGTACTTC. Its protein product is CSARDTGGAAGAQETQYF.

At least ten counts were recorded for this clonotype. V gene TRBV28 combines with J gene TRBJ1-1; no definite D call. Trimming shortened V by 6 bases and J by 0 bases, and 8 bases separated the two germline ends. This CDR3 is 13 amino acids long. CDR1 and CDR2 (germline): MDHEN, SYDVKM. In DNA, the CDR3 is TGTGCCAGCAGCCTTACCATGAACACTGAAGCTTTCTTT. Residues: CASSLTMNTEAFF.

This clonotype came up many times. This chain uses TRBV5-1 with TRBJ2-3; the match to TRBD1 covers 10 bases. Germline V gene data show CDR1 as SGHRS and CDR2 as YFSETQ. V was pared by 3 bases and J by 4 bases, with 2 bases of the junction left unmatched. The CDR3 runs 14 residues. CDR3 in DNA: TGCGCCAGCAGCTGGGACAGGGGTTCAGATACGCAGTATTTT. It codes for CASSWDRGSDTQYF.

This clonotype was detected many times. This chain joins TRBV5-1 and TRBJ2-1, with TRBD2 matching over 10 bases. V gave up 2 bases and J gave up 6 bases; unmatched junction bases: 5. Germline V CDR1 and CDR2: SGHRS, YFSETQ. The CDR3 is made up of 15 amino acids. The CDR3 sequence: CASSFGTSEGNEQFF. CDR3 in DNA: TGCGCCAGCAGCTTCGGGACTAGCGAGGGCAATGAGCAGTTCTTC.

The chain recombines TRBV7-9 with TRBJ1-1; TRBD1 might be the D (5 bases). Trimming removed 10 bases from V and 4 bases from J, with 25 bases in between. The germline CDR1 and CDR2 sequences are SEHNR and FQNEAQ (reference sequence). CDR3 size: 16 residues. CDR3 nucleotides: TGTGCCATGAGCCTTCTCCCCGGGGCCTTTATCACTGAAGCTTTCTTT. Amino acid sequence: CAMSLLPGAFITEAFF.

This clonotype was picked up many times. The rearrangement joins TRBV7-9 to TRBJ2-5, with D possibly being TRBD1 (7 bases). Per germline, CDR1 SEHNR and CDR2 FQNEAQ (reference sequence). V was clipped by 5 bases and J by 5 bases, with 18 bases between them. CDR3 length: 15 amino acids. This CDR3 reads CASSPPGGFAETQYF. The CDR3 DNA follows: TGTGCCAGCAGCCCCCCAGGGGGGTTCGCGGAGACCCAGTACTTC.

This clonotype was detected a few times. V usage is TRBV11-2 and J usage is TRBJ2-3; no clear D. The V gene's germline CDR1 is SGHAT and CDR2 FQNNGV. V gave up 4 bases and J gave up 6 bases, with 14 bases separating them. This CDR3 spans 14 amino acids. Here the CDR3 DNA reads TGTGCCAGCAGCTGGAAGCAACCCCCGGATACGCAGTATTTT. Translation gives CASSWKQPPDTQYF.

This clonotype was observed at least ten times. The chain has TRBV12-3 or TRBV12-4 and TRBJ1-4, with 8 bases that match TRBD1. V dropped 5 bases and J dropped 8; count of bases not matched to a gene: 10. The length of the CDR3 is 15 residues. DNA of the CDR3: TGTGCCAGCAGTGGGTGGACAGGGTTTGGCGAAAAACTGTTTTTT. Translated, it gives CASSGWTGFGEKLFF.